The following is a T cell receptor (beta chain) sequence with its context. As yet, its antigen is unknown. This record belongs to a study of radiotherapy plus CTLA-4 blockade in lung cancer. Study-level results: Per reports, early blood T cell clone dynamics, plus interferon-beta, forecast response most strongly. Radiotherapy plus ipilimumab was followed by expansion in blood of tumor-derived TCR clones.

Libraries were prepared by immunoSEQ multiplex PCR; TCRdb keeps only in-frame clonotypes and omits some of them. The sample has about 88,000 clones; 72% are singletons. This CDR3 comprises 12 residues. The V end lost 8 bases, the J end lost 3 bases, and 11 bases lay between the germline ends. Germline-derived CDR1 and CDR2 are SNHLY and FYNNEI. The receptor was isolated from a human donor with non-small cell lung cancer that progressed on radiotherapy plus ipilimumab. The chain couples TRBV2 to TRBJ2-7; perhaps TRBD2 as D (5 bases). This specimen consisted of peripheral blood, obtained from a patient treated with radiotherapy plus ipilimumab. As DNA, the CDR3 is TGTGCCAGCTCCCGGGGTGGCTACGAGCAGTACTTC. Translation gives CASSRGGYEQYF. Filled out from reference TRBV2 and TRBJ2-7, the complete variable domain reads EPEVTQTPSHQVTQMGQEVILRCVPISNHLYFYWYRQILGQKVEFLVSFYNNEISEKSEIFDDQFSVERPDGSNFTLKIRSTKLEDSAMYFCASSRGGYEQYFGPGTRLTVT.